These T cell receptor beta chains were read from a single sample in a study of T cells in Graves' hyperthyroidism and ophthalmopathy. One entry per CDR3 protein, called by TCRdb with MiXCR from the multiplex PCR reads. The sample comprises over 500,000 distinct CDR3 sequences, more than 15% of which are singletons, and 15% to 20% rests with the top ten. Sequenced: blood. These receptors were obtained from a young woman with Graves' ophthalmopathy. Both conserved end residues are part of each CDR3. A D gene is named only where the DNA matches it firmly. For some rows the clone size is stated as once, few or many, or as a class when expanded; others skip it.

d_call,j_call,clone_size,v_call,cdr3_nt,cdr3_aa
NA,TRBJ1-1,few,TRBV7-9,TGTGCCAGCAGCTTTCTCGTTCGGGTTTTAGAGAACACTGAAGCTTTCTTT,CASSFLVRVLENTEAFF
TRBD1,TRBJ1-6,many,TRBV6-1,TGTGCCAGCAGTGAACTGGGAAATCGCCGGACAGGGTTGAATTCACCCCTCCACTTT,CASSELGNRRTGLNSPLHF
NA,TRBJ2-1,NA,TRBV19,TGTGCCAGTAGTATAGTTTTGGGAAATGAGCAGTTCTTC,CASSIVLGNEQFF
TRBD2,TRBJ2-1,few,TRBV20-1,TGCAGTGCTACCGGACTAGCGGGAGTTCGCAATGGGCAGTTCTTC,CSATGLAGVRNGQFF
NA,TRBJ2-7,many,TRBV5-5,TGTGCCAGCAGCTTAACCTTTCCCGCGGGGGAGCAGTACTTC,CASSLTFPAGEQYF
NA,TRBJ1-1,many,TRBV2,TGTGCCAGCACCCGGGGGTGGGCTTTCTTT,CASTRGWAFF
TRBD1,TRBJ1-2,many,TRBV28,TGTGCCAGCAGCCAGGGACAGGGCTATGGCTACACCTTC,CASSQGQGYGYTF
NA,TRBJ1-1,NA,TRBV11-2,TGTGCCAGCAGCTACGACATTAGGAATGAAGCTTTCTTT,CASSYDIRNEAFF
TRBD1,TRBJ1-5,few,TRBV9,TGTGCCAGCAGCCCAGGACAGGGGGCGCATCAGCCCCAGCATTTT,CASSPGQGAHQPQHF
TRBD2,TRBJ2-1,many,TRBV4-2,TGTGCCAGCAGCCAGGAGACTAGCGGGGACTACAATGAGCAGTTCTTC,CASSQETSGDYNEQFF
TRBD1,TRBJ1-1,few,TRBV2,TGTGCCAGCAGTGAGGGGGGACAGGGAAAGGTTGAAGCTTTCTTT,CASSEGGQGKVEAFF
NA,TRBJ1-1,many,TRBV6-1,TGTGCCAGCAGTGAACTGGGGTACGTGAACACTGAAGCTTTCTTT,CASSELGYVNTEAFF
TRBD2,TRBJ2-2,many,TRBV3-1,TGTGCCAGCAGCCACCGAGGGACGGGGGGACTCGGGGAGCTGTTTTTT,CASSHRGTGGLGELFF
NA,TRBJ1-2,NA,TRBV20-1,TGCAGTGCTAAGGGGATACATGGCTACACCTTC,CSAKGIHGYTF
TRBD2,TRBJ2-7,few,TRBV27,TGTGCCAGCAGTTTGGGGACTAGCGGGAGATTGCAGTACTTC,CASSLGTSGRLQYF
NA,TRBJ1-1,many,TRBV9,TGTGCCAGCAGTGGAGGGAACCCGGCTGGGACACCGAACACTGAAGCTTTCTTT,CASSGGNPAGTPNTEAFF
NA,TRBJ1-1,many,TRBV5-1,TGCGCCAGCAGCTTGAGGGGGGAGGCACGTGAAGCTTTCTTT,CASSLRGEAREAFF
NA,TRBJ1-2,NA,TRBV3-2,TGTGCCAGATATAGTCTCTATGGCTACACCTTC,CARYSLYGYTF
TRBD1,TRBJ1-2,NA,TRBV19,TGTGCCAGTAGTACACGGACAGGGGAGGGCTACACCTTC,CASSTRTGEGYTF
NA,TRBJ2-2,NA,TRBV5-4,TGTGCCAGCAGCTTTGGCTCGAACACCGGGGAGCTGTTTTTT,CASSFGSNTGELFF
TRBD1,TRBJ1-2,NA,TRBV6-1,TGTGCCAGCAGTGCGCAGGGGGTTGGTGGCTACACCTTC,CASSAQGVGGYTF
TRBD2,TRBJ2-7,many,TRBV5-6,TGTGCCAGCAGCTTCTCCGGGACTAGCGCCGTCTACGAGCAGTACTTC,CASSFSGTSAVYEQYF
NA,TRBJ1-5,few,TRBV6-6,TGTGCCAGCAGTTACCATGAGGGGCCCCCCCAGCATTTT,CASSYHEGPPQHF
NA,TRBJ1-2,many,TRBV7-8,TGTGCCAGCAGCGGCCGGGACACCAACTATGGCTACACCTTC,CASSGRDTNYGYTF
TRBD2,TRBJ2-3,NA,TRBV20-1,TGCAGTGCTAGGGGTCTCGGCGGCGGGGGGCCGGATACGCAGTATTTT,CSARGLGGGGPDTQYF
TRBD2,TRBJ2-5,NA,TRBV9,TGTGCCAGCAGCGAGAGCGGGACTAGAGACGATAGGACCCAGTACTTC,CASSESGTRDDRTQYF
NA,TRBJ1-1,many,TRBV28,TGTGCCAGCAGTTTGGGGCAGGCTACCGCTGAAGCTTTCTTT,CASSLGQATAEAFF
TRBD1,TRBJ2-7,NA,TRBV7-8,TGTGCCAGCAGCCCCCCCTTTTGGGACAGGGGGAGGATAGAGCGAATCGCAGCCTACGAGCAGTACTTC,CASSPPFWDRGRIERIAAYEQYF
NA,TRBJ1-2,many,TRBV11-2,TGTGCCAGCAGCTTAGGTCCCGACGCCAGCCAGAACTATGGCTACACCTTC,CASSLGPDASQNYGYTF
TRBD2,TRBJ2-5,few,TRBV11-2,TGTGCCAGCAGCTTAGATCCAAAGAGCGGGGATTTTGAGACCCAGTACTTC,CASSLDPKSGDFETQYF
TRBD1,TRBJ2-5,NA,TRBV12-5,TGTGCTAGTGGTTTGGAAGTGGGTTTGACAGGGGGCCAAGAGACCCAGTACTTC,CASGLEVGLTGGQETQYF
TRBD1,TRBJ1-1,many,TRBV5-1,TGCGCCAGCAGCTTGAGCTATGTGGGAGGGGGCCTAACTGAAGCTTTCTTT,CASSLSYVGGGLTEAFF
TRBD2,TRBJ2-3,once,TRBV27,TGTGCCAGCAGTCCCTATCAGCGGGGGGGCACAGATACGCAGTATTTT,CASSPYQRGGTDTQYF
NA,TRBJ2-1,NA,TRBV6-1,TGTGCCAGCAGTGAATTGGATTCCCTGTACAATGAGCAGTTCTTC,CASSELDSLYNEQFF
NA,TRBJ1-5,once,TRBV29-1,TGCAGCGTTGCAGGAGGGGGCAATCAGCCCCAGCATTTT,CSVAGGGNQPQHF
NA,TRBJ2-5,NA,TRBV6-1,TGTGCCAGCAGGACCCTAGAGGGGACCCAGTACTTC,CASRTLEGTQYF
NA,TRBJ2-7,NA,TRBV13,TGTGCCAGCAGCTTGGGGCACGGCTCCTACGAGCAGTACTTC,CASSLGHGSYEQYF
NA,TRBJ2-3,many,TRBV28,TGTGCCAGCAGATACTATAGCACAGATACGCAGTATTTT,CASRYYSTDTQYF
TRBD1,TRBJ2-2,NA,TRBV20-1,TGCAGTGCTTATCCGGGACAGCAGAACACCGGGGAGCTGTTTTTT,CSAYPGQQNTGELFF
NA,TRBJ2-3,few,TRBV5-1,TGCGCCAGCAGCTACGAGCGGGGCACAGATACGCAGTATTTT,CASSYERGTDTQYF
NA,TRBJ2-2,NA,TRBV6-2/TRBV6-3,TGTGCCAGCAGGTGGGGGGAGACAAACACCGGGGAGCTGTTTTTT,CASRWGETNTGELFF
TRBD2,TRBJ2-1,many,TRBV2,TGTGCCAGCAGTGAAGGGGCTAGCGGGAGCTCCTACAATGAGCAGTTCTTC,CASSEGASGSSYNEQFF
NA,TRBJ2-1,NA,TRBV7-9,TGTGCCAGCAGCTCTGGGACGGAAGACAATGAGCAGTTCTTC,CASSSGTEDNEQFF
NA,TRBJ2-7,NA,TRBV9,TGTGCCAGCAGCGAGGACCGCCCGCAGGGTGGCTACGAGCAGTACTTC,CASSEDRPQGGYEQYF
TRBD2,TRBJ2-1,NA,TRBV20-1,TGCAGTGCCACCGAGACTAGCGGAAACAATGAGCAGTTCTTC,CSATETSGNNEQFF
TRBD2,TRBJ2-3,many,TRBV7-3,TGTGCCAGCAGCTTAGGAGGCGGGGGGGTTTCAGATACGCAGTATTTT,CASSLGGGGVSDTQYF
TRBD1,TRBJ2-1,many,TRBV20-1,TGCAGTGCTAGACAGGGGGACGGGAATGAGCAGTTCTTC,CSARQGDGNEQFF
NA,TRBJ1-5,many,TRBV2,TGTGCCAGCAGTCGACAGAATAGCAATCAGCCCCAGCATTTT,CASSRQNSNQPQHF